The source of this T cell receptor beta chain is a study of cytomegalovirus exposure and HLA in healthy donors. This PCR relied on a set of 60 Vbeta primers and 13 Jbeta primers. The table came from immunoSEQ multiplex PCR; TCRdb's copy has only in-frame clones and leaves some out. The sample consists of over 90,000 clones, about four fifths of them appearing once. The CDR3 is 19 residues long. J lost 0 bases, V lost 6 bases, and 16 bases had no gene match. From germline, CDR1 is LNHDA and CDR2 SQIVND (reference sequence). Source material: PBMCs. This chain connects TRBV19 to TRBJ2-1, with TRBD2 matching 8 bases. The TCR was taken from a female donor in good health and CMV-seropositive. The CDR3 bases are TGTGCCAGTAGCAGCGGGGGCAAAAGGGGTCCCAGCTCCTACAATGAGCAGTTCTTC. Translating gives CASSSGGKRGPSSYNEQFF.